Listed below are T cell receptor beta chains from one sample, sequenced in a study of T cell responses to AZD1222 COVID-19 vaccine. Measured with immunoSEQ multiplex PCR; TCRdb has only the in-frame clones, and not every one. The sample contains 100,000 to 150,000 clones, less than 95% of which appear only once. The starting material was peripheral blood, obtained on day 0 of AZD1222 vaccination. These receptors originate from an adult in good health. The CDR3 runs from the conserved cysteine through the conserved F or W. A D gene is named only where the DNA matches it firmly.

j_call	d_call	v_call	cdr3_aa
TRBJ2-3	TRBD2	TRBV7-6	CASSLGATSLFTDTQYF
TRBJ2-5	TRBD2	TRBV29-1	CSVAGGETQYF
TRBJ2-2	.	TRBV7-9	CASSLGWARGELFF
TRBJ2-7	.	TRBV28	CASGEKGLPIYEQYF
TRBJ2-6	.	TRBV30	CAWIDSGANVLTF
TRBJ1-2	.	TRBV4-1	CASSQQIGVGGYTF
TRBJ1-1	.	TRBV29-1	CSVAVKGNTEAFF
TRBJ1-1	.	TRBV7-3	CASSLIKNTEAFF
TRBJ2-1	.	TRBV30	CAWSGRGYSYNEQFF
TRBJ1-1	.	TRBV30	CAWSADSNAEAFF
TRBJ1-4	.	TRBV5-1	CASSPLRGQATNEKLFF
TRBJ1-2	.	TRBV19	CASSMQGNGYTF
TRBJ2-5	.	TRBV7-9	CASSPTGKGETQYF
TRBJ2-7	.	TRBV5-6	CASSLVENEQYF
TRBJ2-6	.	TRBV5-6	CASSLGFSGANVLTF
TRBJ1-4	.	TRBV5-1	CASSLVGGGNEKLFF
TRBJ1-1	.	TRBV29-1	CSGGDPSMNTEAFF
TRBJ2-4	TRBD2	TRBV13	CASSLIAGVGKNIQYF
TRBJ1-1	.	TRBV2	CASSVRSGMNTEAFF
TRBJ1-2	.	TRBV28	CASSFKGYGYTF
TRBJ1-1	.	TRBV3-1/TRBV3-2	CASSHRKGRGNTEAFF
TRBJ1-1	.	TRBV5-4	CASSLDSASMNTEAFF
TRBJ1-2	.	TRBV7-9	CASSLGGVGYTF
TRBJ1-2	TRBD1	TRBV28	CASSFFRGHGYTF
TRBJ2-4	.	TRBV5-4	CASSSPASGKNIQYF
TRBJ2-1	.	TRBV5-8	CASSWGYSPTGGYNEQFF
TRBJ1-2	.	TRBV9	CASSVGIGNYGYTF
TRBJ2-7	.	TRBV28	CASLLQGGLGMLNEQYF
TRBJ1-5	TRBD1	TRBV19	CASSIRATGAPQPQHF
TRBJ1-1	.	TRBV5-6	CASSFLNTEAFF
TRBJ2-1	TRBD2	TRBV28	CASRNQLAGVNEQFF
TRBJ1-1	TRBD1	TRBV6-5	CASRTGFTAEAFF
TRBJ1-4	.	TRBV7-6	CASSLRWPTGAEKLFF
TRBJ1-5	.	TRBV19	CASQGLSNQPQHF
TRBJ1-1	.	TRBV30	CAWSDAIGGSEAFF
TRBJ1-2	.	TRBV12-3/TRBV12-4	CASSRAGYGYTF
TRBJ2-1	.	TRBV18	CASSPKGGGNEQFF
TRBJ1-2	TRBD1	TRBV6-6	CASRRPKDRVAGYTF
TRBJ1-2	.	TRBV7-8	CASRGGRLRYGYTF
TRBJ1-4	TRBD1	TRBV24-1	CATHSGGAGEKLFF
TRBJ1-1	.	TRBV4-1	CASSQELQLNTEAFF
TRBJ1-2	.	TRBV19	CASNPQRRESWGYTF
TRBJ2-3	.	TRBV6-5	CASSSTYTDTQYF
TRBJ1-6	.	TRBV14	CASSHGGVYNSPLHF
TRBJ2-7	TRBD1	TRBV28	CASSFGTGGEQYF
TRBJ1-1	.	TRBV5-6	CASSLVAGKNTEAFF
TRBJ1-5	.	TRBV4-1	CASSQDLPLSNQPQHF
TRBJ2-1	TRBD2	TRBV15	CATSRVSLAGVSNEQFF
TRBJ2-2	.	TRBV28	CASSFGGRTGELFF
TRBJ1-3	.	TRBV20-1	CSASPAGNTIYF
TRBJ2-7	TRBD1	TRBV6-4	CASSAYSQGAITYEQYF
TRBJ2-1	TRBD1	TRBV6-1	CASSEDRGGEQFF
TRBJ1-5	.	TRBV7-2	CASSLNWGNQPQHF
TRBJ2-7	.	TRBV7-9	CASSLSGTYEQYF
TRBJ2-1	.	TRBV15	CATSRPWGANYNEQFF